This TCR beta chain was recovered during a study of technical replicates of blood from a few donors. Assay: immunoSEQ multiplex PCR; the TCRdb copy retains only in-frame clones and omits some. Here the sample spans 65,000 to 85,000 clones, 95% to 98% being singletons. This CDR3 is built from 15 residues. Germline CDR1 is MDHEN and CDR2 is SYDVKM. J gave up 4 bases and V 10 bases, and 12 bases lay outside the gene matches. This receptor was taken from a human donor in good health. Input material: T cells isolated from PBMCs. The V gene is TRBV28, the J gene TRBJ2-1, with 8 bases that match TRBD2. The CDR3 bases are TGTGCCACGTCCCTGACGGGACTAGGATACAATGAGCAGTTCTTC. Translated: CATSLTGLGYNEQFF.